This TCR beta chain was obtained from a study of T cells in Graves' hyperthyroidism and ophthalmopathy. Newly diagnosed hyperthyroidism patients aged 18 to 65 years had disease lasting under 2 months. This sample holds PBMCs from roughly 10 ml fresh peripheral blood. This clonotype was detected a few times. The antigen is undetermined. Trimming stripped 3 bases from V and 2 bases from J, with 17 bases between. CDR1 and CDR2 (germline): MNHNS, SASEGT. The CDR3 is 16 amino acids. Findings and caveats of the study: Researchers found most expanded thyroid clonotypes above 0.001 in blood as well. With a median lead of around 6.7 months before onset, the model predicted ophthalmopathy.

Amplification targeted TCR beta CDR3 regions from RNA transcripts. With the HTBI primer set, the TCR CDR3 went through a first round of RT-PCR. TCRdb ran MiXCR on the multiplex PCR reads and lists one entry per CDR3 protein. The data contain about 210,000 distinct CDR3 sequences, 15% to 20% of them singletons. Sequencing was performed on blood. The chain is built from TRBV6-1 and TRBJ2-7; D assignment may be TRBD1 or TRBD2 (5 bases each). The TCR sequence derives from a man in his fifties with Graves' hyperthyroidism. CDR3 DNA: TGTGCCAGCAGTGATCGGAACCGGGACCCCACCTACGAGCAGTACTTC. Residues: CASSDRNRDPTYEQYF.